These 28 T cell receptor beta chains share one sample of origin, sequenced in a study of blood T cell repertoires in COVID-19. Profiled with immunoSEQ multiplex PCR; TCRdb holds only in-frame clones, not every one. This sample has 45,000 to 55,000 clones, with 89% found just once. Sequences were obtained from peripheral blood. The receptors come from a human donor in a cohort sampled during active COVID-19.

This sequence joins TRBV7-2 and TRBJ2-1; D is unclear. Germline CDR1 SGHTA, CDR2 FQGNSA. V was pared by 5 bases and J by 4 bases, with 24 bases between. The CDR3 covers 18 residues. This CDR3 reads CASSHPIWRNGSYNEQFF. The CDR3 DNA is TGTGCCAGCAGCCACCCCATATGGAGAAACGGTTCTTACAATGAGCAGTTCTTC.

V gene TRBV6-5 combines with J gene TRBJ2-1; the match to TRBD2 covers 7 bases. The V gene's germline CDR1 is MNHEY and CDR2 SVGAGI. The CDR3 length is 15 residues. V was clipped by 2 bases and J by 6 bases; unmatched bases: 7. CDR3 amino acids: CASSYRHASGNEQFF. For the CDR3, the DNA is TGTGCCAGCAGTTACCGACATGCTAGCGGCAATGAGCAGTTCTTC.

This CDR3 is CASSLESGKAGELFF. The CDR3 DNA is TGTGCCAGCAGCTTAGAGTCAGGGAAGGCCGGGGAGCTGTTTTTT. The rearrangement joins TRBV11-1 to TRBJ2-2, with TRBD1 as a possible D gene (5 bases). Germline values: CDR1 SGHAT, CDR2 FQDESV (reference sequence). This CDR3 has 15 residues. The V gene lost 1 base and the J gene lost 6 bases, with 12 bases spanning the gap. Full variable domain (outside the CDR3, taken from reference TRBV11-1 and TRBJ2-2): EAEVAQSPRYKITEKSQAVAFWCDPISGHATLYWYRQILGQGPELLVQFQDESVVDDSQLPKDRFSAERLKGVDSTLKIQPAELGDSAMYLCASSLESGKAGELFFGEGSRLTVL.

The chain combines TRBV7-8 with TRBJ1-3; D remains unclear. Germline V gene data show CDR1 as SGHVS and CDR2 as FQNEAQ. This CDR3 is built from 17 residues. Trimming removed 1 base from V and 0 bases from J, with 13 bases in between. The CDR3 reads CASSLELADFSGNTIYF. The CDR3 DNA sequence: TGTGCCAGCAGCTTAGAATTGGCGGATTTCTCTGGAAACACCATATATTTT.

CDR3 sequence reads: CASSHPGRDTQYF. CDR3 sequence (DNA): TGTGCCAGCAGCCACCCAGGGCGTGATACGCAGTATTTT. V is TRBV3-1 (or the pseudogene TRBV3-2) and J is TRBJ2-3; TRBD1 is a possible D gene (5 bases). V gave up 3 bases and J gave up 6 bases, with 10 bases separating them. Germline lookup yields CDR1 LGHDT and CDR2 YNNKEL (reference sequence). This CDR3 is built from 13 residues.

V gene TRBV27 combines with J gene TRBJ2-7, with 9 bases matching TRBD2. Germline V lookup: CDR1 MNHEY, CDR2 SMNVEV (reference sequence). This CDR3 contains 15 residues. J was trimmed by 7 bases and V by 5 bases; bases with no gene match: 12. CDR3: CASSKGGTSFSEQYF. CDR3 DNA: TGTGCCAGCAGTAAAGGGGGGACTAGCTTTTCGGAGCAGTACTTC.

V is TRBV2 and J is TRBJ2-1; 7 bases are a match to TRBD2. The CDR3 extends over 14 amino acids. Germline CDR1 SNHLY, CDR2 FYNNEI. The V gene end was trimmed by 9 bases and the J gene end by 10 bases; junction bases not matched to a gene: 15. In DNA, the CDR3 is TGTGCCAGTAATTTTTTAACTAGCGATAGCGAGCAGTTCTTC. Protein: CASNFLTSDSEQFF.

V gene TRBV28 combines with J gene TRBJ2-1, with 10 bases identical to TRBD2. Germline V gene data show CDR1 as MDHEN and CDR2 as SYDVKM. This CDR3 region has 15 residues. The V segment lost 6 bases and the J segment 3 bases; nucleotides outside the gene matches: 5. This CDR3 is CASSVTSGVYNEQFF. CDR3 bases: TGTGCCAGCAGCGTCACTAGCGGGGTCTACAATGAGCAGTTCTTC.

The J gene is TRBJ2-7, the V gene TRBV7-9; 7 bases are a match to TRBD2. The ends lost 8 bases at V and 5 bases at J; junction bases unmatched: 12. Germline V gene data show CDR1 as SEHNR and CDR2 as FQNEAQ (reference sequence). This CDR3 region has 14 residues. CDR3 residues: CASGNRLALHEQYF. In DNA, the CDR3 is TGTGCCAGCGGGAATCGACTAGCTCTCCACGAGCAGTACTTC.

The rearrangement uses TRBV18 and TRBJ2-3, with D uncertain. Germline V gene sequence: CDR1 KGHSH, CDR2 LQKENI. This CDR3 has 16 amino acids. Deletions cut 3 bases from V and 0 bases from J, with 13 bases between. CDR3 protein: CASSPGISSSTDTQYF. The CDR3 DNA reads TGTGCCAGCTCACCGGGCATCTCCTCTAGCACAGATACGCAGTATTTT. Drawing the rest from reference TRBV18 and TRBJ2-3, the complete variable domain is NAGVMQNPRHLVRRRGQEARLRCSPMKGHSHVYWYRQLPEEGLKFMVYLQKENIIDESGMPKERFSAEFPKEGPSILRIQQVVRGDSAAYFCASSPGISSSTDTQYFGPGTRLTVL.

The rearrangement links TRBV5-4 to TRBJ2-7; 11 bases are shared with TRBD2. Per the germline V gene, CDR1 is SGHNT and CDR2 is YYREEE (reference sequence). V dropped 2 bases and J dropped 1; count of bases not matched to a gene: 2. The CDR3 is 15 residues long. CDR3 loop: CASSLWTSGSYEQYF. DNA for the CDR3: TGTGCCAGCAGCTTATGGACTAGCGGGTCCTACGAGCAGTACTTC.

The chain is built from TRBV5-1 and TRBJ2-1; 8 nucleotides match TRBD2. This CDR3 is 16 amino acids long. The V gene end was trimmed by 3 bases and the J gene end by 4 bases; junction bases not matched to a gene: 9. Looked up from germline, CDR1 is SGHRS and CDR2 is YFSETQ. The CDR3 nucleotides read TGCGCCAGCAGCTCATCTGGCGGGGGGACGTACAATGAGCAGTTCTTC. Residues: CASSSSGGGTYNEQFF. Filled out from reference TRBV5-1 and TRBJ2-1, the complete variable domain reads KAGVTQTPRYLIKTRGQQVTLSCSPISGHRSVSWYQQTPGQGLQFLFEYFSETQRNKGNFPGRFSGRQFSNSRSEMNVSTLELGDSALYLCASSSSGGGTYNEQFFGPGTRLTVL.

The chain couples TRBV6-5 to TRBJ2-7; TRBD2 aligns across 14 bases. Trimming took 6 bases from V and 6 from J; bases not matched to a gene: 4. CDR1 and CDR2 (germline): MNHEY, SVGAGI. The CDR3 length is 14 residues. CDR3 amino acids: CASRKGTSGGEQYF. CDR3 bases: TGTGCCAGCAGGAAGGGGACTAGCGGGGGCGAGCAGTACTTC.

CDR3 sequence: CASTQGFPDQPQHF. CDR3 nucleotide sequence: TGTGCCAGCACCCAGGGTTTCCCCGATCAGCCCCAGCATTTT. V usage is TRBV6-5 and J usage is TRBJ1-5; TRBD1 might be the D (5 bases). This CDR3 region has 14 residues. The V gene's germline CDR1 is MNHEY and CDR2 SVGAGI. Trimming shortened V by 7 bases and J by 5 bases, and 15 bases separated the two germline ends.

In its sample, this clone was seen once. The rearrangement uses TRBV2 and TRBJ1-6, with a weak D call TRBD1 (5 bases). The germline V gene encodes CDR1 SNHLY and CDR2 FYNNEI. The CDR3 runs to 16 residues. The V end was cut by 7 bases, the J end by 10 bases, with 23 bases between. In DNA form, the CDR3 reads TGTGCCAGCAACTTCCTGCGGGGACGGAATGTCTCACCCCTCCACTTT. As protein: CASNFLRGRNVSPLHF.

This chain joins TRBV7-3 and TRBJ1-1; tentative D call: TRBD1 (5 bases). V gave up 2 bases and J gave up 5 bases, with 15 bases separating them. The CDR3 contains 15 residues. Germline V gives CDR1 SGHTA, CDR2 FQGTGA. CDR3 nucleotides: TGTGCCAGCAGCTTACAACCGGGGGAGGTTACTGAAGCTTTCTTT. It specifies CASSLQPGEVTEAFF.

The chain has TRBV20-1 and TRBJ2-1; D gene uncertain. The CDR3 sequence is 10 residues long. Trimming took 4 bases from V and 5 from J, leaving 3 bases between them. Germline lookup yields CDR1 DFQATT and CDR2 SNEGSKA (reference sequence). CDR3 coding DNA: TGCAGTGCTACTAACAATGAGCAGTTCTTC. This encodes CSATNNEQFF.

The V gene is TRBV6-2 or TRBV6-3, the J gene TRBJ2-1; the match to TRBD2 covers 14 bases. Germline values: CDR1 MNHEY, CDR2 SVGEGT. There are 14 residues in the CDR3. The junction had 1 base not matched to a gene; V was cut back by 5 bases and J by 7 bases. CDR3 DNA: TGTGCCAGCAGTCGGACTAGCGGGAGGAATGAGCAGTTCTTC. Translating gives CASSRTSGRNEQFF.

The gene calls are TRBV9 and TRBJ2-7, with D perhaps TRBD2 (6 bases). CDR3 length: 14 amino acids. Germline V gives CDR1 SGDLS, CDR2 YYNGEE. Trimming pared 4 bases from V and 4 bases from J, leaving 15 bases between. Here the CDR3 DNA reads TGTGCCAGCAGCTTCTCCCTGGGGGGTTACGAGCAGTACTTC. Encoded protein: CASSFSLGGYEQYF.

CDR3 loop: CASSSAGRRQPQHF. The CDR3 DNA reads as TGTGCCAGCAGCTCGGCAGGGAGGCGGCAGCCCCAGCATTTT. The chain links TRBV7-9 to TRBJ1-5; tentatively, D is TRBD1 (5 bases). V lost 4 bases, J lost 7 bases, and 14 bases lay in between. The CDR3 has 14 residues. The germline CDR1 and CDR2 sequences are SEHNR and FQNEAQ (reference sequence).

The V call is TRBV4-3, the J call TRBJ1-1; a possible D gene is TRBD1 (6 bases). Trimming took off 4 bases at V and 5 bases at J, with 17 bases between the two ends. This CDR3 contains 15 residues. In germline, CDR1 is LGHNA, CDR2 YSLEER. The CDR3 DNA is TGCGCCAGCAGCCCACAGAGGGGGAGAGGGACTGAAGCTTTCTTT. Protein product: CASSPQRGRGTEAFF.

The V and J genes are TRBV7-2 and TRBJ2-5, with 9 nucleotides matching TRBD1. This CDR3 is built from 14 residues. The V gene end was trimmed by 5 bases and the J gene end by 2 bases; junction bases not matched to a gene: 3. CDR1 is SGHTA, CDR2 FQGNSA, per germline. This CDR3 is CASSQTGGQETQYF. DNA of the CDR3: TGTGCCAGCAGCCAGACAGGGGGACAAGAGACCCAGTACTTC.

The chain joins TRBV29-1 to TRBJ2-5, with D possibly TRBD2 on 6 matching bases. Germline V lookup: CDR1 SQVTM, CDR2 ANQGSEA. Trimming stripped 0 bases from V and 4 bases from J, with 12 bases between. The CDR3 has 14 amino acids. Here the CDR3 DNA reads TGCAGCGTTGAAGATTCCGGGGGAATAGAGACCCAGTACTTC. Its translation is CSVEDSGGIETQYF.

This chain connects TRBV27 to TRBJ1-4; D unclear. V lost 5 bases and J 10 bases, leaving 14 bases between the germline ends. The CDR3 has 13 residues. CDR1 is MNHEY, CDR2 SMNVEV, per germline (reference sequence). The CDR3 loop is CASSQTLGGKLFF. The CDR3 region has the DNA TGTGCCAGCAGTCAAACATTAGGAGGAAAACTGTTTTTT.

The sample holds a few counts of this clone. The CDR3 DNA is TGTGCCAGCAGCCAGATCCCGGGAGAAAGCACAGATACGCAGTATTTT. This translates into CASSQIPGESTDTQYF. V usage is TRBV4-2 and J usage is TRBJ2-3, with D possibly matching TRBD2 (6 bases). Germline CDR1 LGHNA, CDR2 YNFKEQ. With 3 bases removed from V and 0 bases from J, the gap between germline ends came to 13 bases. The CDR3 extends over 16 amino acids.

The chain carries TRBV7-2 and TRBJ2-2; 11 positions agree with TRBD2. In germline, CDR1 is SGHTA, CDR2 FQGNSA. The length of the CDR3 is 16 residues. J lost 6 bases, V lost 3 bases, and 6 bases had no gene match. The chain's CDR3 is CASSFSGRASSGELFF. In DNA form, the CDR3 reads TGTGCCAGCAGCTTTAGCGGGAGGGCCAGCTCCGGGGAGCTGTTTTTT.

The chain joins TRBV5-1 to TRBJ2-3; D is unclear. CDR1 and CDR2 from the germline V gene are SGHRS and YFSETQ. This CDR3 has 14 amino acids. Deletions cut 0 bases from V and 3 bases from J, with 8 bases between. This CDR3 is CASSLEQLTDTQYF. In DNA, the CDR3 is TGCGCCAGCAGCTTGGAACAGTTAACAGATACGCAGTATTTT. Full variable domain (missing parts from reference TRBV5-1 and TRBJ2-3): KAGVTQTPRYLIKTRGQQVTLSCSPISGHRSVSWYQQTPGQGLQFLFEYFSETQRNKGNFPGRFSGRQFSNSRSEMNVSTLELGDSALYLCASSLEQLTDTQYFGPGTRLTVL.

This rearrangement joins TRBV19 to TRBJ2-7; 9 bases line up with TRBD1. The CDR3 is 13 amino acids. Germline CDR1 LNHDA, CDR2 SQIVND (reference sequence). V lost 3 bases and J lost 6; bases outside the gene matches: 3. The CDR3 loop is CASSITGGGEQYF. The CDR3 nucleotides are TGTGCCAGTAGTATCACAGGGGGCGGCGAGCAGTACTTC.